This T cell receptor beta chain comes out of a study of blood T cell repertoires in COVID-19. Study at large: T cells, B-cell-depleted T cells, or PBMCs provided the cDNA or gDNA that served as material.

Cohorts were based on clinical histories the participants reported. Either two negative PCRs, clearance, or symptom resolution qualified Cohort 3 donors as recovered. Per the study methods: Amplified reference gene primers provided the basis for estimating nucleated cell counts. Sequenced by immunoSEQ multiplex PCR; TCRdb stores in-frame clones only, minus some. The V and J calls and clone size come from that table; D and trimming were worked out from the DNA. The sample lists about 250,000 clones, just over 90% occurring once. V lost 6 bases, J lost 7 bases, and 18 bases lay in between. Germline V gene lookup returns CDR1 MNHEY and CDR2 SVGAGI. The CDR3 contains 15 residues.

The sequencing input was PBMCs or T cells enriched from blood (not recorded which). The gene calls are TRBV6-5 and TRBJ1-4; D possibly corresponds to TRBD1 (5 bases). This receptor was identified in a woman aged 18-29 years who had recovered from COVID-19. CDR3 amino acids: CASRGGSVSGEKLFF. Written as DNA, the CDR3 is TGTGCCAGCAGGGGGGGTTCGGTTAGCGGTGAAAAACTGTTTTTT.